The 16 T cell receptor beta chains presented below share a single source sample, sequenced in a study of T cells in Graves' hyperthyroidism and ophthalmopathy (dated by TCRdb to about 2019). Receptors were amplified or captured by multiplex PCR. Sequenced using an Illumina HiSeq 2000. TCR beta CDR3 regions were amplified from RNA transcripts. The TCR CDR3 was subjected to a first round of RT-PCR using the HTBI primer set and the Qiagen OneStep RT-PCR kit. TCRdb redid the processing of the public reads, applying fastp at Q25 and MiXCR, and retained in-frame beta chains. Entries that share a CDR3 protein sequence are merged under the most common genes and DNA. Present in this sample are hundreds of thousands of distinct CDR3 sequences, more than 14% of which were seen just once. The biggest ten clones account for around 13% of the sample. Sequencing input: blood. The receptors were gathered from a woman aged 50 to 60 with Graves' ophthalmopathy.

The chain couples TRBV6-2 or TRBV6-3 to TRBJ2-1; TRBD1 matches 7 bases. The CDR3 loop spans 15 amino acids. Per germline, CDR1 MNHEY and CDR2 SVGEGT. V shed 2 bases and J 2 bases; nucleotides not matched to a gene: 3. Here the CDR3 reads CASSYGGTAYNEQFF. The CDR3 DNA reads TGTGCCAGCAGTTACGGTGGGACAGCCTACAATGAGCAGTTCTTC.

Ten or more counts support this clonotype. The chain recombines TRBV18 with TRBJ1-2; the match to TRBD1 covers 7 bases. Germline V gene data show CDR1 as KGHSH and CDR2 as LQKENI. The CDR3 contains 14 residues. The V and J ends lost 3 bases and 6 bases, in that order; junction bases with no gene match: 7. CDR3 in amino acids: CASSPLDRVDGYTF. For the CDR3, the DNA is TGTGCCAGCTCACCCCTCGACAGGGTGGATGGCTACACCTTC.

This clonotype was recorded at least ten times. The chain couples TRBV9 to TRBJ2-2; TRBD2 matches 12 bases. J lost 0 bases, V lost 2 bases, and 5 bases had no gene match. Germline V gene lookup returns CDR1 SGDLS and CDR2 YYNGEE. The CDR3 loop spans 18 amino acids. As DNA, the CDR3 is TGTGCCAGCAGCGTGGGGACTAGCGGGTTCGCGAACACCGGGGAGCTGTTTTTT. It translates to CASSVGTSGFANTGELFF.

This clonotype was detected many times. The rearrangement links TRBV5-1 to TRBJ1-2; 8 bases agree with TRBD1. V lost 0 bases, J lost 4 bases, and 5 bases stayed unmatched. Looked up from germline, CDR1 is SGHRS and CDR2 is YFSETQ. The CDR3 is 15 residues long. The DNA of the CDR3 is TGCGCCAGCAGCTTGGGAACCGGACAGGGCTATGGCTACACCTTC. Amino acid sequence: CASSLGTGQGYGYTF.

This clonotype was seen ten or more times. V and J are TRBV7-8 and TRBJ1-2; no clear D gene. The V end lost 5 bases, the J end lost 5 bases, and 18 bases lay between the germline ends. The germline V gene encodes CDR1 SGHVS and CDR2 FQNEAQ. This CDR3 is 15 amino acids long. CDR3: CASSEPPGFWYGYTF. The CDR3 bases are TGTGCCAGCAGCGAACCGCCGGGGTTTTGGTATGGCTACACCTTC.

At least ten counts were recorded for this clonotype. This sequence joins TRBV12-3 or TRBV12-4 and TRBJ2-7; TRBD1 agrees at 9 bases. V lost 0 bases and J lost 7; bases outside the gene matches: 7. The CDR3 loop spans 15 amino acids. The CDR3 region is CASSLAPQGAGEQYF. In DNA form, the CDR3 reads TGTGCCAGCAGTTTAGCGCCACAGGGGGCCGGAGAGCAGTACTTC.

This clonotype was observed many times. This chain uses TRBV7-3 with TRBJ2-3, with D uncertain. CDR3 length equals 15 residues. V lost 4 bases to trimming and J lost 1 base, with 12 bases between them. Germline CDR1 and CDR2: SGHTA and FQGTGA. The CDR3 DNA sequence: TGTGCCAGCAGCTACGATGGCTCCCGCACAGATACGCAGTATTTT. Protein sequence: CASSYDGSRTDTQYF.

Note on this clonotype: This clone may be a read error of a much larger clone one base away. Here the CDR3 reads CASSPPPGLAGAGYNEQSF. The CDR3 DNA reads TGTGCCAGCAGCCCACCCCCGGGACTAGCGGGAGCTGGGTACAATGAGCAGTCCTTC. The genes are TRBV28 and TRBJ2-1; 14 bases map to TRBD2. The CDR3 sequence is 19 residues long. Looked up from germline, CDR1 is MDHEN and CDR2 is SYDVKM.

This clonotype was found a few times. CDR3 region: CASSISFRGATRNQPQHF. The CDR3 bases are TGTGCCAGTAGTATAAGTTTCAGGGGGGCGACCCGCAATCAGCCCCAGCATTTT. The chain uses TRBV19 and TRBJ1-5; TRBD1 matches 7 bases. CDR1 and CDR2 from the germline V gene are LNHDA and SQIVND (reference sequence). Losses at the gene ends were 2 bases for V and 2 bases for J; bases not matched to a gene: 12. The CDR3 contains 18 residues.

The chain employs TRBV19 and TRBJ1-4; 7 nucleotides match TRBD1. This CDR3 spans 18 amino acids. The J segment lost 8 bases and the V segment lost 5 bases, leaving 20 bases of the junction unmatched. CDR1 LNHDA and CDR2 SQIVND come from the germline V gene (reference sequence). CDR3 nucleotide sequence: TGTGCCAGTAGTCGCTTCAGGGGGGGCCGCGGGAAAAGGGAAAAACTGTTTTTT. Protein product: CASSRFRGGRGKREKLFF.

This sequence joins TRBV5-1 and TRBJ2-1; D not certain. Trimming took 2 bases from V and 5 from J, leaving 8 bases between them. CDR3 length: 13 residues. Germline assignment: CDR1 SGHRS and CDR2 YFSETQ. DNA for the CDR3: TGCGCCAGCAGCTTATCCACCGACAATGAGCAGTTCTTC. It yields the protein CASSLSTDNEQFF.

This clonotype was picked up a small number of times. The chain recombines TRBV4-2 with TRBJ2-7; 9 nucleotides align to TRBD1. Losses at the gene ends were 2 bases for V and 9 bases for J; bases not matched to a gene: 8. This CDR3 is 14 amino acids long. Germline assignment: CDR1 LGHNA and CDR2 YNFKEQ. CDR3 coding DNA: TGTGCCAGCAGCCAACCTGGGACAGGGTCGGTGCAGTACTTC. Its translation is CASSQPGTGSVQYF.

Concerning this clonotype: A read error may explain this, as a much larger clone is one base away. This chain connects TRBV28 to TRBJ2-7; D not certain. The CDR3 length is 13 residues. Germline lookup yields CDR1 MDHEN and CDR2 SYDVKM. V lost 4 bases, J lost 7 bases, and 14 bases lay in between. As DNA, the CDR3 is TGTGCCAGCAGTTCGCCCCGACGACGGGAGCAGTACTTC. It encodes CASSSPRRREQYF.

The rearrangement joins TRBV20-1 to TRBJ2-7; D is unclear. Deletions cut 0 bases from V and 2 bases from J, with 14 bases between. The CDR3 runs to 15 residues. Germline CDR1 DFQATT, CDR2 SNEGSKA (reference sequence). The CDR3 is CSARDRRALTYEQYF. In nucleotides, the CDR3 is TGCAGTGCTAGAGATCGGAGAGCCCTAACCTACGAGCAGTACTTC.

In nucleotides, the CDR3 is TGTGCCACCAGTGACCGTACTAGCACAGATACGCAGTATTTT. Amino acid sequence: CATSDRTSTDTQYF. V usage is TRBV24-1 and J usage is TRBJ2-3; unclear D gene. V was cut by 4 bases and J by 0 bases, with 7 bases left in between. Germline CDR1 is KGHDR and CDR2 is SFDVKD. The CDR3 runs 14 residues.

This clonotype was detected only a few times. A read error is possible here, since a much larger clone lies one base away. The V call is TRBV2, the J call TRBJ1-1; TRBD1 agrees at 8 bases. This CDR3 spans 14 amino acids. Germline V gene lookup returns CDR1 SNHLY and CDR2 FYNNEI. The CDR3 DNA reads TGTGCCAGCACCGGACAGGGTTGGAACACTGAAGCTCTCTTT. Translated, it gives CASTGQGWNTEALF.